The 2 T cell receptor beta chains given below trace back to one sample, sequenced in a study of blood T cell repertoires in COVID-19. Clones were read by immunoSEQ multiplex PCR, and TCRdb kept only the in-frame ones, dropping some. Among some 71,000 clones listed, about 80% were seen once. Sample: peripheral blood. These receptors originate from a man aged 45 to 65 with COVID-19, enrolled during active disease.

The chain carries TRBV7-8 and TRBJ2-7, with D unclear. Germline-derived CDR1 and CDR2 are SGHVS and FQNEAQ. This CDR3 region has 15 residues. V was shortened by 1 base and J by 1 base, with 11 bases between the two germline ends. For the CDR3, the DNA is TGTGCCAGCAGCTTAGTGGGCCCGCATTCCTACGAGCAGTACTTC. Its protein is CASSLVGPHSYEQYF. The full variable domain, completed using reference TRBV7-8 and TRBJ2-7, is GAGVSQSPRYKVAKRGQDVALRCDPISGHVSLFWYQQALGQGPEFLTYFQNEAQLDKSGLPSDRFFAERPEGSVSTLKIQRTQQEDSAVYLCASSLVGPHSYEQYFGPGTRLTVT.

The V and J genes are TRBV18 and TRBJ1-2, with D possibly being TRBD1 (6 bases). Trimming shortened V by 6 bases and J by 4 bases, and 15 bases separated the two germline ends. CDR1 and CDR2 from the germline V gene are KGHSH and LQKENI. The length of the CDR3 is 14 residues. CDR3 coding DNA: TGTGCCAGCTCTACAGGGACCCAAATCTATGGCTACACCTTC. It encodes CASSTGTQIYGYTF.